One T cell receptor (beta chain) is described in this entry. Its antigen is not known. This entry comes from a study of cytomegalovirus exposure and HLA in healthy donors. Whole-study findings and limits: According to the study, around 150 TCR beta chains were cytomegalovirus-associated.

The germline gives CDR1 MDHEN, CDR2 SYDVKM. V shed 1 base and J 6 bases; nucleotides not matched to a gene: 2. This CDR3 comprises 14 residues. Researchers ran the PCR with 60 Vbeta and 13 Jbeta primers. Repertoires were generated with immunoSEQ multiplex PCR, while TCRdb's copy carries only in-frame clones and drops some. The sample holds under 150,000 clones, roughly 80% seen once. Sequences were obtained from PBMCs. The receptor was isolated from a woman aged 40 to 50 in good health and CMV-seropositive. This rearrangement joins TRBV28 to TRBJ1-5; 8 nucleotides agree with TRBD1. CDR3 nucleotides: TGTGCCAGCAGTTTATCAGGGGGCTTTCAGCCCCAGCATTTT. Protein: CASSLSGGFQPQHF.